This T cell receptor (beta chain) was captured by sequencing in a study of blood T cell repertoires in COVID-19. Sequenced by immunoSEQ multiplex PCR; TCRdb stores in-frame clones only, minus some. The repertoire holds some 150,000 clones, about 86% seen once, with 7% to 10% in the top ten. Sequencing was done on a sample of peripheral blood. The sequence was collected from a woman in her sixties or seventies with acute or convalescent COVID-19.

The CDR3 spells CASSLGLIAAPDLNTEAFF. The DNA of the CDR3 is TGCGCCAGCAGCTTAGGACTTATCGCGGCCCCTGACCTGAACACTGAAGCTTTCTTT. This rearrangement joins TRBV5-1 to TRBJ1-1; unclear D gene. V was shortened by 2 bases and J by 0 bases, with 23 bases between the two germline ends. Germline loops: CDR1 SGHRS, CDR2 YFSETQ. The CDR3 sequence is 19 residues long.